The 4 T cell receptor beta chains below all came from one sample that was sequenced in a study of blood T cell repertoires in COVID-19. Measured with immunoSEQ multiplex PCR; TCRdb has only the in-frame clones, and not every one. The sample shows 120,000 or so clones, about 83% of them seen only once. Sequencing was performed on PBMCs or T cells enriched from blood (not recorded which). The receptors here all came from a woman in her thirties who had recovered from COVID-19.

The chain is built from TRBV29-1 and TRBJ2-3; D is perhaps TRBD2 (5 bases). With 8 bases removed from V and 2 bases from J, the gap between germline ends came to 14 bases. There are 13 residues in the CDR3. Per germline, CDR1 SQVTM and CDR2 ANQGSEA. Written as DNA, the CDR3 is TGCAGCTCGAGGGCGGATAACACAGATACGCAGTATTTT. Translated: CSSRADNTDTQYF.

The V and J genes are TRBV10-3 and TRBJ2-7; 10 nucleotides match TRBD2. Germline CDR1 is ENHRY and CDR2 is SYGVKD. This CDR3 is 15 amino acids long. Germline trimming cut 6 bases from V and 5 bases from J; bases unmatched to any gene: 10. CDR3 loop: CAISPDQREGDEQYF. CDR3 nucleotide sequence: TGTGCCATCAGCCCGGACCAGCGGGAGGGAGACGAGCAGTACTTC.

A few counts support this clone. At one of its ends the junction is not consistent with the germline gene, which may arise from a read error. The genes are TRBV6-4 and TRBJ2-5; TRBD1 matches at 7 bases. The CDR3 loop spans 12 amino acids. Germline lookup yields CDR1 MRHNA and CDR2 SNTAGT. DNA for the CDR3: TGTGCCAGCAGCCCTACAGGGGTGGGTTTACACTTC. This gives the protein CASSPTGVGLHF.

V usage is TRBV5-4 and J usage is TRBJ2-3; 9 bases align to TRBD2. J lost 3 bases, V lost 5 bases, and 7 bases had no gene match. In germline, CDR1 is SGHNT, CDR2 YYREEE (reference sequence). This CDR3 contains 15 residues. In nucleotides, the CDR3 is TGTGCCAGCAGTCAAGCGGGAGGATTTACAGATACGCAGTATTTT. This translates into CASSQAGGFTDTQYF. The complete variable domain, with remaining parts taken from reference TRBV5-4 and TRBJ2-3, reads ETGVTQSPTHLIKTRGQQVTLRCSSQSGHNTVSWYQQALGQGPQFIFQYYREEENGRGNFPPRFSGLQFPNYSSELNVNALELDDSALYLCASSQAGGFTDTQYFGPGTRLTVL.